This T cell receptor beta chain was sequenced during a study of shared clonotypes between healthy human individuals. About the study: Serving as donors were two women and a few men, whose ages spanned 18 to 49.

Study results and limitations: Some naive CD4 clonotypes, around 4.9%, turned up in common across a handful of donors. Estimated richness was generally greater in naive than memory subsets.

CD45RO-negative, CCR7-positively selected cells formed the naive CD8 fraction, excluding terminally differentiated effector memory CD45RA+ cells. In the case of this clone: What it binds is unknown.

Trimming pared 4 bases from V and 7 bases from J, leaving 16 bases between. CDR1 and CDR2 from the germline V gene are LGHNA and YSLEER. The CDR3 length is 14 residues. In the original analysis: Filtering of immunoSEQ junctional sequences could not match full-length read filtering. The method was immunoSEQ multiplex PCR; TCRdb's version includes in-frame clones alone and lacks a portion of them. D and trimming come from the DNA, and the V and J calls and clone size come from that table. This sample carries some 2.1 million clones, approximately 94% of them seen once, and the ten largest clones take 0.85% to 1.2%.

V and J are TRBV4-3 and TRBJ1-2; a weak D match, TRBD1 (5 bases). This clonotype was sampled from a man aged 18 to 29 in good health. The sequenced sample consisted of naive CD8+ T cells sorted from blood. In DNA form, the CDR3 reads TGCGCCAGCAGCCTGACTGAGGGGCAGGGTGGCTACACCTTC. Translation gives CASSLTEGQGGYTF.